This paragraph reports one TCR beta chain. Its antigen is not known. Each donor gave approximately 9.1 milliliters of peripheral blood. The V gene lost 5 bases and the J gene lost 12 bases, with 14 bases spanning the gap. The germline gives CDR1 SGHTA, CDR2 FQGNSA. CDR3 length: 13 amino acids. The authors ran a second PCR of about 7 to 11 cycles using a sample-barcoded 5' primer and a J-beta primer mix. Tags on each cDNA molecule came from a template-switch adaptor with 12 random nucleotides. TCRdb ran MiXCR on the 5' RACE reads and lists one entry per CDR3 protein. The table lists 700,000 or so distinct CDR3 sequences, about 43% of them singletons. These data originate in a study of blood T cells in healthy people across ages. Background on the study: The template switching approach captured approximately one barcoded beta molecule for every two T cells. Overall study results and limits: Roughly linear age-related decline in beta diversity appeared, significant by age roughly 40.

The sequence was obtained from an older man in good health. Sequenced material: blood. This chain links TRBV7-2 with TRBJ1-6, with D tentatively TRBD1 (5 bases). In DNA form, the CDR3 reads TGTGCCAGCAGCCTACAGGAAAACTTACCCCTCCACTTT. Amino acids: CASSLQENLPLHF.